Sequencing of this T cell receptor (beta chain) was carried out in a study of identical twins. Study-level results: In cord blood, abundant beta clonotypes had fewer insertions; memory showed no trend.

This clonotype was found many times. The antigen remains unidentified. MiXCR was run by TCRdb on the 5' RACE reads, yielding one entry per CDR3 protein. This table holds 400,000 to 500,000 distinct CDR3 sequences, more than 13% found once. These sequences were also reported in another study, on yellow fever vaccine responses in identical twins. According to that study: Reported findings indicate that twins' vaccine T cell responses seemed partially convergent, partially personalized.

This TCR was sampled from a woman aged 18-35 years in good health. The source material was CD4+ T cells sorted from blood.

The CDR3 coding sequence is TGCAGTGCTAGTCGCGAGCAGTACTTC. It codes for CSASREQYF. The V call is TRBV20-1, the J call TRBJ2-7; D unclear. Trimming shortened V by 3 bases and J by 6 bases, and 3 bases separated the two germline ends. CDR1 and CDR2 from the germline V gene are DFQATT and SNEGSKA (reference sequence). The CDR3 has 9 residues.